A single sample gave rise to the 31 T cell receptor beta chains below, sequenced in a study of circulating CD8 cells and anti-PD-1 response in melanoma. Each library started from about 15 ng of total RNA using the QIAseq Immune Repertoire TCR panel. One entry per CDR3 protein, called by TCRdb with MiXCR from the reads. The sample shows 2,000 to 2,500 distinct CDR3 sequences, roughly 6.1% of them seen only once. Four subsets defined by PD-1 and/or TIGIT were sorted from live CD3+CD8+TCRalphabeta+ cells. The input for sequencing was CD8+ T cells from PBMCs, taken at baseline or after one month of anti-PD-1 therapy (not recorded which). These receptors were obtained from a human donor with melanoma.

This clonotype qualifies as medium-sized. This chain joins TRBV28 and TRBJ1-1; 9 nucleotides line up with TRBD1. The length of the CDR3 is 15 residues. Trimming at V came to 6 bases and at J to 11 bases, leaving 16 bases not matched to a gene. Germline CDR1 is MDHEN and CDR2 is SYDVKM. As DNA, the CDR3 is TGTGCCAGCAGCCCGAATCCGGGACAGGGTTTAGGGGCTTTCTTT. Amino acid sequence: CASSPNPGQGLGAFF.

By sample fraction, this clonotype is medium-sized. J is TRBJ1-6 and V is TRBV19; D might be TRBD1 (6 bases). This CDR3 comprises 16 residues. Trimming pared 1 base from V and 8 bases from J, leaving 15 bases between. The V gene's germline CDR1 is LNHDA and CDR2 SQIVND (reference sequence). This CDR3 reads CASSIVGTTQDSPLHF. CDR3 DNA: TGTGCCAGTAGTATAGTCGGGACAACCCAGGATTCACCCCTCCACTTT. Using reference TRBV19 and TRBJ1-6 for the parts outside the CDR3, the full variable domain is DGGITQSPKYLFRKEGQNVTLSCEQNLNHDAMYWYRQDPGQGLRLIYYSQIVNDFQKGDIAEGYSVSREKKESFPLTVTSAQKNPTAFYLCASSIVGTTQDSPLHFGNGTRLTVT.

This clonotype is judged medium-sized. J is TRBJ2-7 and V is TRBV14, with unresolved D. In germline, CDR1 is SGHDN, CDR2 FVKESK. The CDR3 is 15 amino acids. With 0 bases removed from V and 4 bases from J, the gap between germline ends came to 13 bases. DNA for the CDR3: TGTGCCAGCAGCCAAGATAAGGTCCGGGTATACGAGCAGTACTTC. Amino acid sequence: CASSQDKVRVYEQYF. Full variable domain (remainder filled in from reference TRBV14 and TRBJ2-7): EAGVTQFPSHSVIEKGQTVTLRCDPISGHDNLYWYRRVMGKEIKFLLHFVKESKQDESGMPNNRFLAERTGGTYSTLKVQPAELEDSGVYFCASSQDKVRVYEQYFGPGTRLTVT.

This clonotype is medium-sized (0.01 to 0.1%) in the sample. The chain couples TRBV27 to TRBJ1-1; D remains ambiguous. Germline assignment: CDR1 MNHEY and CDR2 SMNVEV (reference sequence). V lost 5 bases to trimming and J lost 5 bases, with 15 bases between them. The CDR3 spans 14 residues. The chain's CDR3 is CASSTSWEGTEAFF. The CDR3 bases are TGTGCCAGCAGTACCTCGTGGGAAGGGACTGAAGCTTTCTTT.

This clonotype was recorded a few times. The chain combines TRBV30 with TRBJ2-3; 11 positions match TRBD2. The CDR3 has 18 residues. Per germline, CDR1 GTSNPN and CDR2 SVGIG (reference sequence). Trimming took 3 bases from V and 5 from J; bases not matched to a gene: 16. The CDR3, as DNA: TGTGCCTGGAGACTAGAGGTAGCGGGGGGGCCTTCAGGAGATACGCAGTATTTT. Protein: CAWRLEVAGGPSGDTQYF.

In its sample, this clonotype is medium-sized. The rearrangement joins TRBV27 to TRBJ1-1, with a weak D call TRBD1 (5 bases). Germline CDR1 MNHEY, CDR2 SMNVEV (reference sequence). The CDR3 has 14 residues. This chain's CDR3 is CVSHHQGLRAEAFF. The CDR3 DNA follows: TGTGTCTCGCATCATCAGGGTCTTCGGGCTGAAGCTTTCTTT.

Concerning this clonotype: A much larger clone lies one base from this, so it may be a read error. V and J are TRBV25-1 and TRBJ1-1; D possibly corresponds to TRBD1 (6 bases). This CDR3 has 13 amino acids. Germline V gene lookup returns CDR1 MGHDK and CDR2 SYGVNS. CDR3 nucleotides: TGTGCCGGCAGGGACACAGGCGACACTGAAGCTTTCTTT. It specifies CAGRDTGDTEAFF.

In this sample, this clonotype is medium-sized. J is TRBJ2-2 and V is TRBV4-1; no definite D call. V lost 0 bases, J lost 9 bases, and 8 bases lay in between. This CDR3 is 13 amino acids long. CDR1 is MGHRA and CDR2 is YSYEKL in the germline V gene. The CDR3 DNA follows: TGCGCCAGCAGCCAAGAGGGTGATCGGGAGCTGTTTTTT. Encoded protein: CASSQEGDRELFF.

This clonotype is large (0.1 to 1%) in the sample. CDR3 bases: TGTGCCCCCAGGGGTGGGACAGGGGGCAATGAGCAGTTCTTC. Its translation: CAPRGGTGGNEQFF. This chain joins TRBV5-8 and TRBJ2-1; 11 bases are shared with TRBD1. The length of the CDR3 is 14 residues. V lost 10 bases and J lost 6; bases outside the gene matches: 9. The germline V gene has CDR1 SGHTS and CDR2 YDEGEE.

The chain links TRBV19 to TRBJ2-4; no reliable D call. V shed 3 bases and J shed 3 bases, with 6 bases lying between them. Germline V CDR1 and CDR2: LNHDA, SQIVND (reference sequence). The CDR3 sequence is 13 residues long. The CDR3, as DNA: TGTGCCAGTAGTATGGGCAGCAAAAACATTCAGTACTTC. Residues: CASSMGSKNIQYF.

Relative to its sample, this clonotype is medium-sized. The chain combines TRBV29-1 with TRBJ2-3; D is ambiguous. V was trimmed by 6 bases and J by 0 bases, leaving 1 base between them. CDR1 and CDR2 (germline): SQVTM, ANQGSEA. The CDR3 loop spans 10 amino acids. CDR3 in amino acids: CSVSTDTQYF. For the CDR3, the DNA is TGCAGCGTCAGCACAGATACGCAGTATTTT.

This clonotype is medium-sized within its sample. This chain uses TRBV19 with TRBJ2-2; possible D gene TRBD1, 6 bases. V lost 9 bases to trimming and J lost 0 bases, with 11 bases between them. The CDR3 is made up of 14 amino acids. Germline V gives CDR1 LNHDA, CDR2 SQIVND (reference sequence). The CDR3 reads CASRDTSNTGELFF. DNA of the CDR3: TGTGCCAGCAGGGACACCTCGAACACCGGGGAGCTGTTTTTT.

This chain links TRBV19 with TRBJ1-1; D not resolved. This CDR3 region has 12 residues. The V and J ends lost 5 bases and 3 bases respectively, with 7 bases between them. Germline loops: CDR1 LNHDA, CDR2 SQIVND (reference sequence). The CDR3 protein is CASSLGYTEAFF. In DNA form, the CDR3 reads TGTGCCAGTAGTCTGGGATACACTGAAGCTTTCTTT. Combining the CDR3 with reference TRBV19 and TRBJ1-1 gives the whole variable domain DGGITQSPKYLFRKEGQNVTLSCEQNLNHDAMYWYRQDPGQGLRLIYYSQIVNDFQKGDIAEGYSVSREKKESFPLTVTSAQKNPTAFYLCASSLGYTEAFFGQGTRLTVV.

In its sample, this clonotype is medium-sized (0.01 to 0.1%). CDR3 sequence reads: CASSPERWTGKNTEAFF. CDR3 DNA sequence: TGTGCCAGCAGCCCAGAACGATGGACGGGTAAGAACACTGAAGCTTTCTTT. The V and J genes are TRBV7-2 and TRBJ1-1; D remains ambiguous. The germline V and J ends were trimmed by 5 bases and 1 base, with 20 bases remaining between them. The CDR3 is made up of 17 amino acids. CDR1 and CDR2 from the germline V gene are SGHTA and FQGNSA.

By share, this clonotype counts as medium-sized (0.01 to 0.1%). The gene calls are TRBV28 and TRBJ1-1, with 7 bases fitting TRBD1. This CDR3 region has 13 residues. Per germline, CDR1 MDHEN and CDR2 SYDVKM. Unmatched junction bases numbered 3, after V lost 5 bases and J lost 3 bases. The CDR3, as DNA: TGTGCCAGCAGTACGAGGGGGCACACTGAAGCTTTCTTT. Translated: CASSTRGHTEAFF.

Judged by abundance, this clonotype is medium-sized. The CDR3 DNA reads as TGTGCCAGCAGTTGGGACAGGGTCCACGAGCAGTACTTC. Translation: CASSWDRVHEQYF. The gene calls are TRBV12-3 or TRBV12-4 and TRBJ2-7, with 9 bases identical to TRBD1. The CDR3 contains 13 residues. The junction had 3 bases not matched to a gene; V was cut back by 4 bases and J by 5 bases.

This clonotype is labeled as medium-sized (0.01 to 0.1%). This chain connects TRBV27 to TRBJ2-2; 7 bases map to TRBD2. CDR1 is MNHEY, CDR2 SMNVEV, per germline (reference sequence). This CDR3 region has 13 residues. V was pared by 5 bases and J by 6 bases, with 3 bases of the junction left unmatched. The chain's CDR3 is CASSDRGAGELFF. In DNA form, the CDR3 reads TGTGCCAGCAGTGACCGGGGGGCCGGGGAGCTGTTTTTT.

By sample fraction, this clonotype is medium-sized. The chain links TRBV9 to TRBJ2-3; the match to TRBD2 covers 12 bases. CDR3 length equals 16 residues. The junction had 0 bases not matched to a gene; V was cut back by 0 bases and J by 1 base. Looked up from germline, CDR1 is SGDLS and CDR2 is YYNGEE. CDR3 amino acids: CASSVGLAGGTDTQYF. The CDR3 DNA sequence: TGTGCCAGCAGCGTAGGACTAGCGGGGGGCACAGATACGCAGTATTTT.

By frequency in the sample, this clonotype is medium-sized (0.01 to 0.1%). This sequence joins TRBV7-2 and TRBJ2-2; TRBD2 matches at 10 bases. This CDR3 is 18 amino acids long. Trimming cost V 1 base and J 6 bases; bases outside gene matches: 11. From germline, CDR1 is SGHTA and CDR2 FQGNSA. CDR3 sequence: CASSLDPSGGPRAGELFF. The CDR3 DNA follows: TGTGCCAGCAGCTTAGATCCTAGCGGGGGACCGCGCGCCGGGGAGCTGTTTTTT.

By sample fraction, this clonotype is medium-sized. The V and J genes are TRBV5-4 and TRBJ2-1, with TRBD1 matching over 9 bases. Looked up from germline, CDR1 is SGHNT and CDR2 is YYREEE (reference sequence). This CDR3 spans 16 amino acids. Trimming at V came to 3 bases and at J to 6 bases, leaving 10 bases not matched to a gene. CDR3 loop: CASSSYPGQGPNEQFF. Written as DNA, the CDR3 is TGTGCCAGCAGCTCGTACCCGGGACAGGGACCCAATGAGCAGTTCTTC.

V usage is TRBV29-1 and J usage is TRBJ1-5; 7 bases match TRBD1. After removal of 4 bases from V and 1 base from J, the junction contained 7 bases not matched to a gene. The germline CDR1 and CDR2 sequences are SQVTM and ANQGSEA. The CDR3 spans 15 residues. The CDR3 bases are TGCAGCGTTGCGGATAGGGGGCGAAGCAATCAGCCCCAGCATTTT. Protein product: CSVADRGRSNQPQHF.

V and J are TRBV5-1 and TRBJ2-2; 10 bases match TRBD2. V lost 6 bases to trimming and J lost 8 bases; unmatched junction nucleotides: 22. CDR1 SGHRS and CDR2 YFSETQ come from the germline V gene. This CDR3 is built from 19 residues. In DNA, the CDR3 is TGCGCCAGCAAGCCTCGGACTAGCGGACCCAAATCCTTAGAGGGGGAGCTGTTTTTT. Translation: CASKPRTSGPKSLEGELFF. Complete variable domain (other parts from reference TRBV5-1 and TRBJ2-2): KAGVTQTPRYLIKTRGQQVTLSCSPISGHRSVSWYQQTPGQGLQFLFEYFSETQRNKGNFPGRFSGRQFSNSRSEMNVSTLELGDSALYLCASKPRTSGPKSLEGELFFGEGSRLTVL.

There are a few counts of this clonotype. This sequence joins TRBV19 and TRBJ1-1; 7 nucleotides match TRBD1. The V and J ends lost 3 bases and 4 bases, in that order; junction bases with no gene match: 5. This CDR3 spans 14 amino acids. The germline V gene has CDR1 LNHDA and CDR2 SQIVND (reference sequence). The CDR3 DNA follows: TGTGCCAGTAGTATGGGAGCAGGGGGCACTGAAGCTTTCTTT. This gives the protein CASSMGAGGTEAFF.

This clonotype is classed as medium-sized. The chain joins TRBV24-1 to TRBJ2-7; 8 nucleotides align to TRBD2. Unmatched junction bases numbered 9, after V lost 1 base and J lost 2 bases. The germline V gene encodes CDR1 KGHDR and CDR2 SFDVKD. CDR3 length: 17 residues. The CDR3 nucleotides are TGTGCCACCAGTGATTTACTCGGGGGGGCCAGTCCCTACGAGCAGTACTTC. Protein product: CATSDLLGGASPYEQYF.

Judged by abundance, this clonotype is medium-sized (0.01 to 0.1%). CDR3 nucleotides: TGTGCCAGCTCACCGGACGGCTCATTCGTCCACGAGCAGTACTTC. Its translation is CASSPDGSFVHEQYF. The V and J genes are TRBV18 and TRBJ2-7; no clear D gene. The CDR3 consists of 15 residues. Germline CDR1 KGHSH, CDR2 LQKENI. Deletions cut 3 bases from V and 5 bases from J, with 17 bases between. Using reference TRBV18 and TRBJ2-7 for the parts outside the CDR3, the full variable domain is NAGVMQNPRHLVRRRGQEARLRCSPMKGHSHVYWYRQLPEEGLKFMVYLQKENIIDESGMPKERFSAEFPKEGPSILRIQQVVRGDSAAYFCASSPDGSFVHEQYFGPGTRLTVT.

This clonotype was seen a single time. One end of the junction is discordant with germline, which a read error may explain. The rearrangement joins TRBV2 to TRBJ1-5; D uncertain. CDR1 SNHLY and CDR2 FYNNEI come from the germline V gene. The CDR3 totals 15 residues. The CDR3 DNA sequence: TGCGCCAGCAGCCAAGAATGGGGAGGCAATCAGCCCCAGCATTTT. Its translation is CASSQEWGGNQPQHF.

This CDR3 reads CASSPWGSSYEQYF. The CDR3 nucleotides are TGTGCCAGTAGTCCATGGGGCTCTTCCTACGAGCAGTACTTC. The chain combines TRBV19 with TRBJ2-7, with D possibly TRBD1 on 5 matching bases. This CDR3 has 14 amino acids. CDR1 is LNHDA, CDR2 SQIVND, per germline (reference sequence). The V and J ends lost 5 bases and 1 base respectively, with 12 bases between them.

This clonotype is termed medium-sized. The gene calls are TRBV2 and TRBJ2-1, with 12 nucleotides matching TRBD2. Germline V gene lookup returns CDR1 SNHLY and CDR2 FYNNEI. This CDR3 region has 19 residues. V trimming: 4 bases; J trimming: 1 base; junction bases outside the gene matches: 11. The CDR3 DNA reads as TGTGCCAGCAGTGGTCCGGGACTAGCGGGTTCGAATTCCTACAATGAGCAGTTCTTC. Translating gives CASSGPGLAGSNSYNEQFF. The variable domain in full, with the rest retrieved from reference TRBV2 and TRBJ2-1, is EPEVTQTPSHQVTQMGQEVILRCVPISNHLYFYWYRQILGQKVEFLVSFYNNEISEKSEIFDDQFSVERPDGSNFTLKIRSTKLEDSAMYFCASSGPGLAGSNSYNEQFFGPGTRLTVL.

This clonotype is labeled medium-sized (0.01 to 0.1%). CDR3 residues: CAISRDSYNEQFF. CDR3 coding DNA: TGTGCCATCTCCAGGGACAGCTACAATGAGCAGTTCTTC. V gene TRBV28 combines with J gene TRBJ2-1; TRBD1 aligns across 7 bases. The CDR3 is 13 amino acids. With 10 bases clipped from V and 3 bases from J, the junction kept 6 bases outside the gene matches. Germline CDR1 MDHEN, CDR2 SYDVKM.

By frequency in the sample, this clonotype is medium-sized. The rearrangement joins TRBV27 to TRBJ2-7; D is uncertain. The V end lost 8 bases, the J end lost 5 bases, and 10 bases lay between the germline ends. The CDR3 is made up of 11 amino acids. Germline-derived CDR1 and CDR2 are MNHEY and SMNVEV (reference sequence). The DNA for the CDR3 is TGTGCCAGCTCCTTCTTTGACGAGCAGTACTTC. Its translation: CASSFFDEQYF.

Judged by abundance, this clonotype is medium-sized. The chain carries TRBV27 and TRBJ2-1; D call uncertain. Trimming took 3 bases from V and 8 from J, leaving 8 bases between them. Per germline, CDR1 MNHEY and CDR2 SMNVEV (reference sequence). This CDR3 contains 12 residues. The CDR3 region has the DNA TGTGCCAGCAGTTTTGGGCAGGATGAGCAGTTCTTC. Its translation is CASSFGQDEQFF.